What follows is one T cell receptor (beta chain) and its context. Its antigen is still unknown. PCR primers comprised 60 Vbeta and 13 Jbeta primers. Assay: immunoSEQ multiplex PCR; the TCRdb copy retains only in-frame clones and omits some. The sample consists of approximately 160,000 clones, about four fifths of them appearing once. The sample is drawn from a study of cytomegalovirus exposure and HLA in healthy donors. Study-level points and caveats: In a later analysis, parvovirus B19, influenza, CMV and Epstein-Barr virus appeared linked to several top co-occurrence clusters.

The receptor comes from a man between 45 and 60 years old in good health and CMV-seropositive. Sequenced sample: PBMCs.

This chain's CDR3 is CASSLARGGDTEAFF. DNA of the CDR3: TGTGCCAGCAGCTTAGCGCGGGGGGGGGACACTGAAGCTTTCTTT. The genes are TRBV7-9 and TRBJ1-1; tentatively, D is TRBD1 (5 bases). The CDR3 contains 15 residues. Germline loops: CDR1 SEHNR, CDR2 FQNEAQ (reference sequence). Trimming took 0 bases from V and 3 from J, leaving 11 bases between them.